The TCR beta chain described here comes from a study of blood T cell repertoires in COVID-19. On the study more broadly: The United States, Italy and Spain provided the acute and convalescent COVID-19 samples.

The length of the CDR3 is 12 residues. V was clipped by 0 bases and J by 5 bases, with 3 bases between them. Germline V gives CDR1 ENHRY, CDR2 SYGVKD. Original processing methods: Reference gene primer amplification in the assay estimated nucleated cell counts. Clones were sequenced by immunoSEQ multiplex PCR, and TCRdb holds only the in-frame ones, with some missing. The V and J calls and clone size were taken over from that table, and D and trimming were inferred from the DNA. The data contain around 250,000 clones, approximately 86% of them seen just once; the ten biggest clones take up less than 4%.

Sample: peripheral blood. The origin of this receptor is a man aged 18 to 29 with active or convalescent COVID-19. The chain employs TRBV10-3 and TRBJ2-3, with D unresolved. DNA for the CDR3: TGTGCCATCAGTGAGTCTCAAGATACGCAGTATTTT. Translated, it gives CAISESQDTQYF.